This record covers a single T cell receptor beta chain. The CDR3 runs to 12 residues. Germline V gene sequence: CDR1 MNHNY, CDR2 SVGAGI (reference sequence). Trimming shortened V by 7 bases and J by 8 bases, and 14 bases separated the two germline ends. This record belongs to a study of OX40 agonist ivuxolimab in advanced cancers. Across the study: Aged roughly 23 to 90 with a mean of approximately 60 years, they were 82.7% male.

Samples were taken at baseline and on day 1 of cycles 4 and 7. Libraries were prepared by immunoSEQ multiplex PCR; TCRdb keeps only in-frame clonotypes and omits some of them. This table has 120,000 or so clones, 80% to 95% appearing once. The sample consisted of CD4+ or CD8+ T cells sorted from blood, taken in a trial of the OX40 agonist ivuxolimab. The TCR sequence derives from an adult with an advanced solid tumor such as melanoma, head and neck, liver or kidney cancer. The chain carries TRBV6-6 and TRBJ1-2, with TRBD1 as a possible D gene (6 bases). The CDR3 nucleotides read TGTGCCAGCACTACAACAGGGTACGGCTACACCTTC. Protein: CASTTTGYGYTF.